The entry that follows covers one TCR beta chain sequence. The data were obtained in a study of patients and donors after allogeneic stem cell transplantation. TCRdb processed the RT-PCR reads anew with MiXCR; each CDR3 protein has one entry. The data hold approximately 220,000 distinct CDR3 sequences, with about 38% observed a single time. V lost 10 bases and J lost 1, with 13 bases in between. Germline values: CDR1 SGHVS, CDR2 FQNEAQ. The CDR3 is made up of 13 amino acids. Input material: blood, either unsorted or a sorted T cell fraction (not recorded which). This TCR derives from a human donor who was either an allogeneic HSCT recipient or a stem cell or donor lymphocyte infusion donor (not recorded which). It is not recorded whose cells these are; they may come from a transplant donor. The chain recombines TRBV7-8 with TRBJ1-1; D gene ambiguous. CDR3 protein: CATLRYTNTEAFF. For the CDR3, the DNA is TGTGCCACCCTCAGGTACACGAACACTGAAGCTTTCTTT.